The following is a TCR beta chain sequence with its context. The CDR3 spans 15 residues. CDR1 and CDR2 (germline): WSHSY, SAAADI. Trimming took off 4 bases at V and 5 bases at J, with 15 bases between the two ends. The data belong to a study of identical twins. TCRdb reanalysed the 5' RACE reads using MiXCR and keeps one entry per CDR3 protein. The sample holds 700,000 or so distinct CDR3 sequences, approximately 22% seen once. In addition, the sample was reused for a study of T cells expressing NK-cell markers. From that study: TCR beta repertoires came from sorted CD3+CD56+NKG2C+, CD3+CD56+NKG2C- and CD3+CD56-NKG2C+ T cells.

V and J are TRBV10-2 and TRBJ2-1; no clear D. The sequence was collected from a woman between 18 and 30 years old in good health. The sequenced sample consisted of PBMCs. The CDR3 reads CASSAITEFHNEQFF. The CDR3 DNA reads as TGCGCCAGCAGTGCTATAACGGAGTTTCACAATGAGCAGTTCTTC.